Shown below are 23 T cell receptor beta chains from a single sample sequenced in a study of neurological immune-mediated disorders. One entry per CDR3 protein, called by TCRdb with MiXCR from the 5' RACE reads. This table holds 90,000 to 100,000 distinct CDR3 sequences, roughly 4% found once. The source material was PBMCs. These receptors all stem from a woman between 18 and 29 years old with multiple sclerosis.

This clonotype appeared many times. V usage is TRBV7-2 and J usage is TRBJ2-1; D unclear. The CDR3 is 13 residues long. V shed 1 base and J shed 4 bases, with 5 bases lying between them. In germline, CDR1 is SGHTA, CDR2 FQGNSA. CDR3 region: CASSLVTYNEQFF. The CDR3 coding sequence is TGTGCCAGCAGCTTAGTTACTTACAATGAGCAGTTCTTC.

This clonotype was seen at least ten times. This chain connects TRBV20-1 to TRBJ1-1; D gene uncertain. V lost 3 bases and J lost 1, with 6 bases in between. This CDR3 has 12 residues. CDR1 is DFQATT and CDR2 is SNEGSKA in the germline V gene (reference sequence). CDR3 nucleotide sequence: TGCAGTGCTAGGATGAGGAACACTGAAGCTTTCTTT. The encoded protein is CSARMRNTEAFF.

This clonotype came up many times. The V and J genes are TRBV2 and TRBJ2-1; 7 bases line up with TRBD1. This CDR3 region has 16 residues. Germline trimming cut 4 bases from V and 8 bases from J; bases unmatched to any gene: 14. CDR1 and CDR2 from the germline V gene are SNHLY and FYNNEI. CDR3 DNA sequence: TGTGCCAGCAGTGTAGAGGGGGCGCGTTTTGGCGATGAGCAGTTCTTC. Translating it yields CASSVEGARFGDEQFF.

On this clonotype: Possible read error: a much larger clone is one base away. The conserved phenylalanine or tryptophan is not found at the CDR3 terminus, so this likely reflects a read error. The rearrangement links TRBV20-1 to TRBJ2-1; 13 nucleotides agree with TRBD2. V shed 5 bases, J shed 9 bases, and the junction held 7 bases outside the gene matches. The CDR3 is made up of 14 amino acids. Germline CDR1 DFQATT, CDR2 SNEGSKA (reference sequence). This chain's CDR3 is CSASSGLAGIEQFC. For the CDR3, the DNA is TGCAGTGCTTCCTCGGGACTAGCGGGAATTGAGCAGTTCTGC.

This clonotype was detected many times. The gene calls are TRBV11-1 and TRBJ1-1; D not certain. The V gene lost 2 bases and the J gene lost 4 bases, with 8 bases spanning the gap. Per germline, CDR1 SGHAT and CDR2 FQDESV (reference sequence). The CDR3 consists of 13 residues. In DNA form, the CDR3 reads TGTGCCAGCAGCTTAAAGGGTTTCACTGAAGCTTTCTTT. This encodes CASSLKGFTEAFF.

This clonotype has ten or more counts. This rearrangement joins TRBV25-1 to TRBJ2-7, with D perhaps TRBD1 (6 bases). Trimming removed 8 bases at V and 5 bases at J, with 22 bases between. Germline-derived CDR1 and CDR2 are MGHDK and SYGVNS. The CDR3 has 15 residues. CDR3 sequence reads: CASSTGGRERHEQYF. CDR3 DNA: TGTGCCAGCTCGACTGGGGGCAGGGAGAGGCACGAGCAGTACTTC.

This clonotype was observed at least ten times. This chain links TRBV11-2 with TRBJ1-1; possible D gene TRBD1, 6 bases. Germline assignment: CDR1 SGHAT and CDR2 FQNNGV. This CDR3 region has 14 residues. Deletions cut 1 base from V and 4 bases from J, with 10 bases between. The CDR3 loop is CASSLVGAGTEAFF. DNA of the CDR3: TGTGCCAGCAGCTTAGTGGGGGCGGGCACTGAAGCTTTCTTT.

This chain connects TRBV7-2 to TRBJ2-1; 9 bases align to TRBD2. Germline trimming cut 2 bases from V and 8 bases from J; bases unmatched to any gene: 10. Germline V CDR1 and CDR2: SGHTA, FQGNSA. The CDR3 is 16 residues long. CDR3 protein: CASSLRLAGRVHEQFF. The DNA for the CDR3 is TGTGCCAGCAGCTTAAGGCTAGCGGGAAGAGTTCATGAGCAGTTCTTC.

This clonotype was seen repeatedly, ten times or more. This sequence joins TRBV9 and TRBJ1-3, with 8 bases that match TRBD1. The CDR3 runs to 15 residues. Germline CDR1 and CDR2: SGDLS and YYNGEE. J was trimmed by 5 bases and V by 0 bases; bases with no gene match: 4. In nucleotides, the CDR3 is TGTGCCAGCAGCGTAGCCGGACAGGGCCGAAACACCATATATTTT. It is translated as CASSVAGQGRNTIYF.

This clonotype was counted ten times or more. The rearrangement joins TRBV20-1 to TRBJ2-6; TRBD2 matches at 9 bases. V was clipped by 4 bases and J by 2 bases; unmatched bases: 9. The CDR3 runs 17 residues. Germline V gene lookup returns CDR1 DFQATT and CDR2 SNEGSKA (reference sequence). The CDR3 here is CSATAAGGIPGANVLTF. CDR3 in DNA: TGCAGTGCTACCGCAGCGGGAGGCATCCCTGGGGCCAACGTCCTGACTTTC.

This clonotype was picked up many times. CDR3 protein: CSVEGDGSGHVGEQYF. CDR3 coding DNA: TGCAGCGTTGAGGGGGACGGGTCGGGGCATGTAGGGGAGCAGTACTTC. This chain links TRBV29-1 with TRBJ2-7; possibly TRBD1 or TRBD2 for D (5 bases each). CDR1 and CDR2 (germline): SQVTM, ANQGSEA. Trimming left V 3 bases short and J 7 bases short, with 25 bases between. The CDR3 is 16 amino acids.

There are many counts of this clonotype. V is TRBV20-1 and J is TRBJ2-1, with TRBD2 identical over 9 bases. V dropped 4 bases and J dropped 4; count of bases not matched to a gene: 11. CDR1 and CDR2 from the germline V gene are DFQATT and SNEGSKA (reference sequence). The CDR3 loop spans 16 amino acids. CDR3 in amino acids: CSANRPTSGKYNEQFF. The CDR3 DNA reads TGCAGTGCTAACCGACCGACTAGCGGTAAATACAATGAGCAGTTCTTC.

This clonotype was seen many times. The gene calls are TRBV20-1 and TRBJ2-3; weak D call: TRBD1 (7 bases). The CDR3 totals 18 residues. CDR1 is DFQATT, CDR2 SNEGSKA, per germline (reference sequence). Trimming pared 0 bases from V and 6 bases from J, leaving 25 bases between. Written as DNA, the CDR3 is TGCAGTGCTAGAGATGGAACAGGGGAGGTAGGGATTGACGATACGCAGTATTTT. Translating gives CSARDGTGEVGIDDTQYF.

This clonotype appeared many times. The chain links TRBV4-1 to TRBJ2-7, with TRBD2 identical over 7 bases. V lost 3 bases and J lost 0; bases outside the gene matches: 8. The CDR3 consists of 16 residues. CDR1 and CDR2 (germline): MGHRA, YSYEKL. The CDR3 DNA sequence: TGCGCCAGCAGCCAGACCGCTAGCGGAGACTCCTACGAGCAGTACTTC. Translated: CASSQTASGDSYEQYF.

The chain joins TRBV7-2 to TRBJ2-2, with a tentative D call TRBD2 (6 bases). The CDR3 runs 14 residues. V gave up 1 base and J gave up 4 bases, with 7 bases separating them. Germline V CDR1 and CDR2: SGHTA, FQGNSA. The CDR3 here is CASSLGRATGELFF. The DNA for the CDR3 is TGTGCCAGCAGCTTAGGGAGGGCCACCGGGGAGCTGTTTTTT.

This clonotype was seen at least ten times. J is TRBJ2-7 and V is TRBV7-8; a possible D gene is TRBD2 (5 bases). In germline, CDR1 is SGHVS, CDR2 FQNEAQ. V shed 3 bases and J shed 3 bases, with 12 bases lying between them. The CDR3 length is 14 residues. The CDR3 is CASSFGPGGYEQYF. The DNA of the CDR3 is TGTGCCAGCAGCTTCGGCCCCGGAGGCTACGAGCAGTACTTC.

The table lists this clonotype with many counts. This chain connects TRBV20-1 to TRBJ1-2; D is uncertain. CDR3 length: 14 amino acids. Trimming shortened V by 4 bases and J by 5 bases, and 17 bases separated the two germline ends. The germline V gene has CDR1 DFQATT and CDR2 SNEGSKA (reference sequence). Here the CDR3 reads CSATRPGRVYGYTF. Here the CDR3 DNA reads TGCAGTGCTACTCGGCCGGGGAGGGTTTATGGCTACACCTTC.

This clonotype has a count of ten or more. The rearrangement joins TRBV15 to TRBJ2-1, with D maybe TRBD2 (5 bases). V was clipped by 0 bases and J by 2 bases, with 11 bases between them. Germline CDR1 and CDR2: LNHNV and YYDKDF (reference sequence). The CDR3 is made up of 16 amino acids. The CDR3 DNA is TGTGCCACCAGCAGAGAGAAGCGACTAACCTACAATGAGCAGTTCTTC. Translation gives CATSREKRLTYNEQFF.

This clonotype was counted many times. The chain recombines TRBV20-1 with TRBJ2-3, with 14 bases identical to TRBD2. V lost 8 bases, J lost 0 bases, and 7 bases stayed unmatched. Germline CDR1 is DFQATT and CDR2 is SNEGSKA (reference sequence). This CDR3 contains 16 residues. CDR3 sequence (DNA): TGCAGTACCGGGACTAGCGGGAGTCATAGCACAGATACGCAGTATTTT. The encoded protein is CSTGTSGSHSTDTQYF.

This clonotype has a handful of counts. The chain uses TRBV7-6 and TRBJ2-5; D might be TRBD2 (5 bases). Per the germline V gene, CDR1 is SGHVS and CDR2 is FNYEAQ. The CDR3 has 15 residues. V dropped 2 bases and J dropped 4 bases, with 14 bases sitting between them. The CDR3 spells CASSLTTGLGETQYF. The CDR3 DNA sequence: TGTGCCAGCAGCTTAACCACCGGACTGGGAGAGACCCAGTACTTC.

This clonotype was detected ten times or more. The chain recombines TRBV7-9 with TRBJ1-1; possibly TRBD1 for D (5 bases). Deletions cut 5 bases from V and 4 bases from J, with 14 bases between. Germline CDR1 reads SEHNR; CDR2 reads FQNEAQ (reference sequence). The CDR3 runs to 14 residues. CDR3 protein: CASSPTMGGTEAFF. For the CDR3, the DNA is TGTGCCAGCAGCCCAACCATGGGGGGCACTGAAGCTTTCTTT.

This clonotype showed up many times. The rearrangement uses TRBV12-3 or TRBV12-4 and TRBJ1-2; 8 bases map to TRBD1. The J segment lost 6 bases and the V segment lost 1 base, leaving 13 bases of the junction unmatched. The CDR3 consists of 17 residues. The CDR3 DNA reads TGTGCCAGCAGTTTAGGAGGGGACAGGTCCGTGAGGGATGGCTACACCTTC. It codes for CASSLGGDRSVRDGYTF.

This clonotype has at least ten counts. This rearrangement joins TRBV6-5 to TRBJ2-7; 11 nucleotides line up with TRBD2. The CDR3 sequence is 16 residues long. Germline CDR1 reads MNHEY; CDR2 reads SVGAGI. V lost 8 bases and J lost 3; bases outside the gene matches: 12. The CDR3 reads CASAPGLAEGGYEQYF. The DNA of the CDR3 is TGTGCCAGCGCCCCGGGACTAGCGGAGGGAGGCTACGAGCAGTACTTC.